Listed below are T cell receptor beta chains from one sample, sequenced in a study of T cell changes during pregnancy in multiple sclerosis. Clones were sequenced by immunoSEQ multiplex PCR, and TCRdb holds only the in-frame ones, with some missing. In the table there are 65,000 to 95,000 clones, 94% of which are singletons. This material consisted of peripheral blood, taken in the second trimester of pregnancy. These receptors originate from a female donor in good health, enrolled as a control in a pregnancy study. Each CDR3 is given with its conserved first and last residue. A D gene is named only where the DNA matches it firmly. Expanded clones get a size class; other rows say once, few or many, or leave the size out.

NA,TRBJ2-3,TRBV7-2,NA,TGTGCCAGCAGCTTAGGGCGCACAGATACGCAGTATTTT,CASSLGRTDTQYF
NA,TRBJ1-1,TRBV27,NA,TGTGCCAGCAGTTTAGCCAGGAACACTGAAGCTTTCTTT,CASSLARNTEAFF
TRBD2,TRBJ2-7,TRBV7-8,NA,TGTGCCAGCAGCTGGACTAGCGAGAACGAGCAGTACTTC,CASSWTSENEQYF
NA,TRBJ1-4,TRBV2,NA,TGTGCCAGCAGTAAGGACAGAACTGCAACTAATGAAAAACTGTTTTTT,CASSKDRTATNEKLFF
TRBD1,TRBJ1-3,TRBV4-2,NA,TGTGCCAGCTCGGGAACCGGGACAGCCGGAAACACCATATATTTT,CASSGTGTAGNTIYF
TRBD2,TRBJ2-3,TRBV10-3,NA,TGTGCCCATAGCGGGACCTTTGGGAGTCCAGATACGCAGTATTTT,CAHSGTFGSPDTQYF
NA,TRBJ2-5,TRBV27,NA,TGTGCCAGCAGTTTAGCCGGGGTTGAGACCCAGTACTTC,CASSLAGVETQYF
TRBD2,TRBJ2-1,TRBV19,NA,TGTGCCAGTAGCGTATCATGGCGGGAGTATCAGAATGAGCAGTTCTTC,CASSVSWREYQNEQFF
NA,TRBJ1-5,TRBV30,NA,TGTGCCTGGAGTGGGGACATCCGCAATCAGCCCCAGCATTTT,CAWSGDIRNQPQHF
NA,TRBJ2-7,TRBV7-9,once,TGTGCCAGCAGCTCCGTGCGGGGTGTAGTAGCGAGAAACTACGAGCAGTACTTC,CASSSVRGVVARNYEQYF
TRBD2,TRBJ2-1,TRBV30,NA,TGTGCCTGGAGTGTGTTAGCGGGAGGCACTGAGCAGTTCTTC,CAWSVLAGGTEQFF
NA,TRBJ2-5,TRBV5-5,NA,TGTGCCAGCTCACTACTCCACCAAGAGACCCAGTACTTC,CASSLLHQETQYF
TRBD2,TRBJ2-7,TRBV30,NA,TGTGCCTGGAGTACAAGACTAGCGGTCCCCACGGGGGAGCAGTACTTC,CAWSTRLAVPTGEQYF
NA,TRBJ2-2,TRBV6-1,NA,TGTGCCAGCAGTGAACCCCGCGCCGCTACCGGGGAGCTGTTTTTT,CASSEPRAATGELFF
TRBD2,TRBJ2-7,TRBV9,NA,TGTGCCAGCAGCGTCGACCTAGCGGGAGACTTCTCCTACGAGCAGTACTTC,CASSVDLAGDFSYEQYF